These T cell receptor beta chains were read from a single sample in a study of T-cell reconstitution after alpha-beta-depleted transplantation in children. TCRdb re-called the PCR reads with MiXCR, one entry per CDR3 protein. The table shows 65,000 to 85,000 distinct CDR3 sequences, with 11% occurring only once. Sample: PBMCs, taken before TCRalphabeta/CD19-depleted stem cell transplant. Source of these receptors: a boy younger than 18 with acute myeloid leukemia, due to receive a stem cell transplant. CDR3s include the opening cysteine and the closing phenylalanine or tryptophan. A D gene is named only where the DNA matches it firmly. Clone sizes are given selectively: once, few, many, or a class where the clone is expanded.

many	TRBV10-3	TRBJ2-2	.	TGTGCCATCAGTGGGACGGGGAACACCGGGGAGCTGTTTTTT	CAISGTGNTGELFF
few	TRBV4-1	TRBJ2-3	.	TGCGCCAGCAGCCAGGAGGCTACCGGGGCCCGAGCTAGCACAGATACGCAGTATTTT	CASSQEATGARASTDTQYF
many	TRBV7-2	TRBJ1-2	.	TGTGCCAGCAGCTCGCTCACCTCTGCTGGTAACTATGGCTACACCTTC	CASSSLTSAGNYGYTF
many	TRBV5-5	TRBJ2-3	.	TGTGCCAGCAAAGTAAGACAAGAAACGCAGTATTTT	CASKVRQETQYF
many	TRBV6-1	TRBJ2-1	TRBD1	TGTGCCAGCAGCCTAACCGGGACAGGAAACAATGAGCAGTTCTTC	CASSLTGTGNNEQFF
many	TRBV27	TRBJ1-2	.	TGTGCCAGCAGTTCGTTGGGGAGCTATGGCTACACCTTC	CASSSLGSYGYTF
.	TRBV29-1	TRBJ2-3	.	TGCAGCGTTGCCGATAGAGGTCCGGATACGCAGTATTTT	CSVADRGPDTQYF
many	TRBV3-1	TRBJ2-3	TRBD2	TGTGCCAGCAGCCAGCCGACGACTGGCGGGGGGGCCTTCGGAGATACGCAGTATTTT	CASSQPTTGGGAFGDTQYF
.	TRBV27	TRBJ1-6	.	TGTGCCAGCAGCCCGCCCGGAGGAAATTCACCCCTCCACTTT	CASSPPGGNSPLHF
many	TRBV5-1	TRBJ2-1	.	TGCGCCAGCAGCTTTAGGGATAGTACCTTCAATGAGCAGTTCTTC	CASSFRDSTFNEQFF
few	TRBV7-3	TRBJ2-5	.	TGTGCCAGCAGCTTAACTGTGGGGAGTCGAGAGACCCAGTACTTC	CASSLTVGSRETQYF
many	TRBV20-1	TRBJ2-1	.	TGCAGTGCCACCCGACCCGGCGAGGGGAATGAGCAGTTCTTC	CSATRPGEGNEQFF
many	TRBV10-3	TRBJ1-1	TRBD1	TGTGCCATCGGACAGGACACTGAAGCTTTCTTT	CAIGQDTEAFF
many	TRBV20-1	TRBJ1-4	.	TGCAGTGTTAACTTCAGGGCTGAAAAACTGTTTTTT	CSVNFRAEKLFF
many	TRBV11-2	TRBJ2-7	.	TGTGCCAGCAGCTTAGCTCCGTACCTTGATGAACAGCAGTACTTC	CASSLAPYLDEQQYF
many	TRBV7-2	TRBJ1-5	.	TGTGCCAGCAGCTTAGTTTCTTCCCAGCCCCAGCATTTT	CASSLVSSQPQHF
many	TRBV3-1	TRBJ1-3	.	TGTGCCAGCAGCCAAGATATGGAAGTAGAACTCTCTGGAAACACCATATATTTT	CASSQDMEVELSGNTIYF
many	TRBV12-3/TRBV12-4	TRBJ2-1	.	TGTGCCAGCAGTCCAGGGGGGTCCTACAATGAGCAGTTCTTC	CASSPGGSYNEQFF
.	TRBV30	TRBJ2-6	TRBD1	TGTGCCTGGACCGGACAGGGAAGCTCTGGGGCCAACGTCCTGACTTTC	CAWTGQGSSGANVLTF
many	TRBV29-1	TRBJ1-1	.	TGCAGCGTTGAAGATCTCTCCCCCTCTAATGACGTCCAAGCTTTCTTT	CSVEDLSPSNDVQAFF
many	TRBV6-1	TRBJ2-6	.	TGTGCCAGCAGTCGGACATGGACTGGGGCCAACGTCCTGACTTTC	CASSRTWTGANVLTF
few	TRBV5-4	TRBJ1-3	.	TGTGCCAGCAGCTTGGTCGGAGCATTGGTTGGAAACACCATATATTTT	CASSLVGALVGNTIYF
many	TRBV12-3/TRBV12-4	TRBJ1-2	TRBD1	TGTGCCAGCAGTTTAAGCGGAACAGGGGGCGGTGGCTACACCTTC	CASSLSGTGGGGYTF
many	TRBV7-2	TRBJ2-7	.	TGTGCCAGCAGCTCGCGACTAGTTTCCTACGAGCAGTACTTC	CASSSRLVSYEQYF
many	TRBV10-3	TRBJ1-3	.	TGTGCCATCGGATGGGACTCTCTCTCTGGAAACACCATATATTTT	CAIGWDSLSGNTIYF
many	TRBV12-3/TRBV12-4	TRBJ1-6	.	TGTGCCAGCAGTTCCCTTGGGCTTTCACCCCTCCACTTT	CASSSLGLSPLHF
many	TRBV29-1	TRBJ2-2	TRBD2	TGCAGCTTCGGACTAGCGGGGGGGCCCGGGGAGCTGTTTTTT	CSFGLAGGPGELFF
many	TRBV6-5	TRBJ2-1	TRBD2	TGTGCCAGCAGACGGACTAGCGGGAGTGAGCAGTTCTTC	CASRRTSGSEQFF
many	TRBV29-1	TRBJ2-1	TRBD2	TGCAGCGTTGTAGCGGGAGTCAATGAGCAGTTCTTC	CSVVAGVNEQFF
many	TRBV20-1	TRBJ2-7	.	TGCAGTGCTAGAGAACTGAACGGGGTGGAGTACGAGCAGTACTTC	CSARELNGVEYEQYF
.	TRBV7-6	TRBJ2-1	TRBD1	TGTGCCAGCAGCCCCCTTAGTGGGGACAGGGGGGCTAATGAGCAGTTCTTC	CASSPLSGDRGANEQFF